This passage covers 5 T cell receptor beta chains from one sample sequenced in a study of OX40 agonist ivuxolimab in advanced cancers. Produced via immunoSEQ multiplex PCR; TCRdb's table is partial and in-frame only. This sample has tens of thousands of clones; more than 85% occur once, and the top ten carry approximately 1.1%. The sequencing here drew on CD4+ or CD8+ T cells sorted from blood, taken in a trial of the OX40 agonist ivuxolimab. These receptors were taken from an adult with an advanced solid tumor such as melanoma, head and neck, liver or kidney cancer.

The V gene is TRBV19, the J gene TRBJ2-2; 14 bases line up with TRBD2. The V segment lost 6 bases and the J segment 7 bases; nucleotides outside the gene matches: 4. CDR1 and CDR2 (germline): LNHDA, SQIVND (reference sequence). This CDR3 has 15 residues. The CDR3 DNA follows: TGTGCCAGTAGGGGGACTAGCGGGAGCGTCGGGGAGCTGTTTTTT. This codes for CASRGTSGSVGELFF.

The rearrangement uses TRBV9 and TRBJ2-3; D unresolved. Trimming pared 0 bases from V and 10 bases from J, leaving 12 bases between. Germline V CDR1 and CDR2: SGDLS, YYNGEE. This CDR3 is 13 amino acids long. CDR3 amino acids: CASSVATGDPQYF. The CDR3 DNA reads TGTGCCAGCAGCGTAGCGACTGGTGACCCGCAGTATTTT.

This chain joins TRBV9 and TRBJ2-6; no clear D. The germline V and J ends were trimmed by 0 bases and 5 bases, with 12 bases remaining between them. Germline loops: CDR1 SGDLS, CDR2 YYNGEE. The CDR3 is made up of 16 amino acids. The CDR3 nucleotides are TGTGCCAGCAGCGTAGGTTTTCATTCAAGGGCCAACGTCCTGACTTTC. It translates to CASSVGFHSRANVLTF.

J is TRBJ1-1 and V is TRBV5-1; D is perhaps TRBD1 (6 bases). The CDR3 has 14 amino acids. V was shortened by 4 bases and J by 1 base, with 11 bases between the two germline ends. Germline loops: CDR1 SGHRS, CDR2 YFSETQ. The CDR3: CASSHGTTNTEAFF. CDR3 bases: TGCGCCAGCAGCCACGGGACAACGAACACTGAAGCTTTCTTT.

This clone was recorded once. As DNA, the CDR3 is TGTGCCTGGAGTGTACTAGGTGTGGGAAAGACCCAGTACTTC. Residues: CAWSVLGVGKTQYF. The rearrangement joins TRBV30 to TRBJ2-5, with D maybe TRBD2 (5 bases). The germline gives CDR1 GTSNPN, CDR2 SVGIG (reference sequence). The CDR3 has 14 residues. The germline V and J ends were trimmed by 0 bases and 6 bases, with 14 bases remaining between them.